Each of the 17 T cell receptor beta chains below was sequenced from the same sample in a study of T cells after yellow fever vaccination (dated by TCRdb to between 2018 and 2020). Receptors were amplified or captured by 5' RACE. Sequencing was carried out with an Illumina NovaSeq 6000. Through fastp at Q25 and MiXCR, TCRdb rebuilt clones from the public reads, retaining in-frame beta chains. Rows with one shared CDR3 protein collapse into an entry with the most common genes and DNA. For this sample there are 280,000 or so distinct CDR3 sequences; less than 9.5% appear just once. Around 3.1% of the sample rests with the top ten. The sample's treatment or condition label, in plain terms: live attenuated yellow fever vaccine strain. This sample comprised CD4+ T cells sorted from PBMCs, obtained 5 days after the yellow fever booster vaccination. The receptors derive from a man aged 18 to 30 who received the YFV17D yellow fever vaccine.

This clonotype was counted a single time. The chain has TRBV5-1 and TRBJ2-6, with 9 nucleotides matching TRBD2. The CDR3 spans 17 residues. Germline CDR1 SGHRS, CDR2 YFSETQ. Trimming removed 2 bases from V and 2 bases from J; junction bases left unmatched: 5. CDR3 sequence (DNA): TGCGCCAGCAGCTTAGGGACTAGCCCGCCTGGGGCCAACGTCCTGACTTTC. Translation: CASSLGTSPPGANVLTF. The variable domain in full, with the rest retrieved from reference TRBV5-1 and TRBJ2-6, is KAGVTQTPRYLIKTRGQQVTLSCSPISGHRSVSWYQQTPGQGLQFLFEYFSETQRNKGNFPGRFSGRQFSNSRSEMNVSTLELGDSALYLCASSLGTSPPGANVLTFGAGSRLTVL.

This clonotype has only a few counts. The chain couples TRBV4-3 to TRBJ1-1; D uncertain. The CDR3 is made up of 14 amino acids. Germline V CDR1 and CDR2: LGHNA, YSLEER. Trimming left V 1 base short and J 1 base short, with 7 bases between. The CDR3 nucleotides read TGCGCCAGCAGCCAAGTTAACGCGAACACTGAAGCTTTCTTT. Protein product: CASSQVNANTEAFF.

In this sample, this clonotype turned up a few times. The gene calls are TRBV5-1 and TRBJ1-1; TRBD1 agrees at 10 bases. V trimming: 3 bases; J trimming: 3 bases; junction bases outside the gene matches: 2. CDR1 and CDR2 from the germline V gene are SGHRS and YFSETQ. This CDR3 is built from 14 residues. CDR3 loop: CASSWGTGDTEAFF. CDR3 bases: TGCGCCAGCAGCTGGGGGACAGGGGACACTGAAGCTTTCTTT.

V usage is TRBV24-1 and J usage is TRBJ2-2, with 7 bases aligning to TRBD1. J lost 5 bases, V lost 3 bases, and 8 bases had no gene match. The germline V gene has CDR1 KGHDR and CDR2 SFDVKD. This CDR3 has 16 amino acids. CDR3 amino acids: CATSDATGSLTGELFF. The DNA of the CDR3 is TGTGCCACCAGTGATGCGACAGGGTCCCTAACCGGGGAGCTGTTTTTT.

This clonotype occurred a few times. The rearrangement links TRBV4-1 to TRBJ1-6; D is unclear. Germline loops: CDR1 MGHRA, CDR2 YSYEKL. V was shortened by 2 bases and J by 9 bases, with 26 bases between the two germline ends. This CDR3 comprises 19 residues. CDR3 loop: CASSQPTLPGEFTLSPLHF. In DNA, the CDR3 is TGCGCCAGCAGCCAACCCACCCTCCCCGGGGAGTTCACTCTTTCACCCCTCCACTTT.

This clonotype was seen repeatedly, ten times or more. This rearrangement joins TRBV7-9 to TRBJ2-3; D is perhaps TRBD2 (6 bases). Trimming removed 5 bases from V and 1 base from J, with 13 bases in between. Germline CDR1 SEHNR, CDR2 FQNEAQ (reference sequence). The CDR3 has 15 residues. This CDR3 reads CASSPSGLRTDTQYF. CDR3 nucleotides: TGTGCCAGCAGCCCAAGCGGGTTGCGCACAGATACGCAGTATTTT.

This clonotype has a count of ten or more. This chain links TRBV5-1 with TRBJ2-2, with 7 bases that match TRBD1. V was clipped by 4 bases and J by 4 bases; unmatched bases: 4. Germline V CDR1 and CDR2: SGHRS, YFSETQ. The CDR3 contains 14 residues. CDR3 sequence: CASSPQGPTGELFF. For the CDR3, the DNA is TGCGCCAGCAGCCCACAGGGGCCCACCGGGGAGCTGTTTTTT.

V usage is TRBV5-6 and J usage is TRBJ1-3; D gene uncertain. The CDR3 loop spans 15 amino acids. CDR1 and CDR2 (germline): SGHDT, YYEEEE. V was trimmed by 2 bases and J by 0 bases, leaving 9 bases between them. This CDR3 is CASSLVGSSGNTIYF. The CDR3 region has the DNA TGTGCCAGCAGCTTAGTAGGGTCCTCTGGAAACACCATATATTTT.

This clonotype was found many times. The chain joins TRBV20-1 to TRBJ1-1, with 8 bases that match TRBD1. Germline trimming cut 5 bases from V and 0 bases from J; bases unmatched to any gene: 5. This CDR3 is built from 14 residues. CDR1 and CDR2 (germline): DFQATT, SNEGSKA (reference sequence). The CDR3 here is CSAARTGLNTEAFF. In nucleotides, the CDR3 is TGCAGTGCTGCGAGGACAGGGCTGAACACTGAAGCTTTCTTT.

This clonotype was observed a few times. V and J are TRBV19 and TRBJ2-5, with D hard to call. The CDR3 consists of 13 residues. Trimming stripped 3 bases from V and 6 bases from J, with 11 bases between. Germline V gives CDR1 LNHDA, CDR2 SQIVND (reference sequence). The CDR3 reads CASSMQEGQTQYF. The CDR3 DNA sequence: TGTGCCAGTAGTATGCAGGAAGGACAGACCCAGTACTTC.

This clonotype was detected only a few times. The chain couples TRBV7-2 to TRBJ1-2; the match to TRBD1 covers 8 bases. V lost 3 bases to trimming and J lost 5 bases; unmatched junction nucleotides: 17. The germline V gene has CDR1 SGHTA and CDR2 FQGNSA. The CDR3 runs to 18 residues. In DNA, the CDR3 is TGTGCCAGCAGCTTGTCATCATCATCGCCGGGACAGGATTATGGCTACACCTTC. Protein sequence: CASSLSSSSPGQDYGYTF.

V is TRBV14 and J is TRBJ2-1; D remains ambiguous. With 1 base removed from V and 4 bases from J, the gap between germline ends came to 8 bases. Per the germline V gene, CDR1 is SGHDN and CDR2 is FVKESK. The CDR3 length is 14 residues. The CDR3, as DNA: TGTGCCAGCAGCCAAGTTTCTGCTTACAATGAGCAGTTCTTC. This sequence encodes CASSQVSAYNEQFF.

This clonotype appeared a few times. The V and J genes are TRBV7-2 and TRBJ1-5; possible D gene TRBD1, 5 bases. Germline V lookup: CDR1 SGHTA, CDR2 FQGNSA. The length of the CDR3 is 15 residues. V was shortened by 6 bases and J by 1 base, with 13 bases between the two germline ends. The CDR3 DNA reads as TGTGCCAGCAGGCTACAGGTTTCCAGCAATCAGCCCCAGCATTTT. Residues: CASRLQVSSNQPQHF.

This clonotype was detected a few times. The chain couples TRBV5-4 to TRBJ2-7, with 10 nucleotides matching TRBD2. CDR3 length equals 15 residues. V shed 3 bases, J shed 6 bases, and the junction held 9 bases outside the gene matches. Germline loops: CDR1 SGHNT, CDR2 YYREEE (reference sequence). In DNA, the CDR3 is TGTGCCAGCAGCTCCAAAGCGGGGGGGCCCCGCGAGCAGTACTTC. The encoded protein is CASSSKAGGPREQYF.

This clonotype was counted at least ten times. The gene calls are TRBV5-1 and TRBJ2-3; 8 bases are a match to TRBD2. This CDR3 contains 14 residues. CDR1 SGHRS and CDR2 YFSETQ come from the germline V gene. V lost 2 bases, J lost 4 bases, and 3 bases stayed unmatched. CDR3 DNA: TGCGCCAGCAGCTTTTACGGGGGGGCAGATACGCAGTATTTT. It is translated as CASSFYGGADTQYF.

The genes are TRBV7-2 and TRBJ2-7; D perhaps matches TRBD1 (5 bases). Germline CDR1 reads SGHTA; CDR2 reads FQGNSA. The CDR3 spans 15 residues. V lost 3 bases and J 2 bases, leaving 14 bases between the germline ends. CDR3 sequence (DNA): TGTGCCAGCAGCTTCAGGGCAGGGCAGCCCTACGAGCAGTACGTC. It translates to CASSFRAGQPYEQYV.

The CDR3, as DNA: TGTGCCAGCAGGTCTGATTGGACAGGGAACACTGAAGCTTTCTTT. This sequence encodes CASRSDWTGNTEAFF. This chain joins TRBV25-1 and TRBJ1-1; 7 bases match TRBD1. The germline V gene has CDR1 MGHDK and CDR2 SYGVNS. V lost 6 bases and J lost 1; bases outside the gene matches: 8. The CDR3 sequence is 15 residues long.